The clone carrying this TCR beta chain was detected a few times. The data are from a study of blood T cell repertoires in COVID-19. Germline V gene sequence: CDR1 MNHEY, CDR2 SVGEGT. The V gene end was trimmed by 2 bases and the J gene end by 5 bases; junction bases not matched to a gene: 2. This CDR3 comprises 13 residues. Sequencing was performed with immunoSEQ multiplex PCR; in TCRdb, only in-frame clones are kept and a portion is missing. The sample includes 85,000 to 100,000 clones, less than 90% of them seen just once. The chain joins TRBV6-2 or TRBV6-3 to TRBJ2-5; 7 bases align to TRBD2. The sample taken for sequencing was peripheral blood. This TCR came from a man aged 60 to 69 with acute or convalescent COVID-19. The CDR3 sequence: CASSYRAGETQYF. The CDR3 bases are TGTGCCAGCAGTTACCGAGCGGGGGAGACCCAGTACTTC.